Shown below are 23 T cell receptor beta chains from a single sample sequenced in a study of cytomegalovirus exposure and HLA in healthy donors. Primers: 60 Vbeta forward and 13 Jbeta reverse. Method: immunoSEQ multiplex PCR; TCRdb's copy keeps in-frame clones and lacks some. The repertoire holds some 150,000 clones, with around 77% as singletons. The sequenced material came from PBMCs. Receptor source: a female donor in good health and CMV-seronegative.

This sequence joins TRBV27 and TRBJ1-6; TRBD1 aligns across 9 bases. Germline CDR1 MNHEY, CDR2 SMNVEV (reference sequence). The CDR3 covers 15 residues. V shed 5 bases, J shed 11 bases, and the junction held 10 bases outside the gene matches. CDR3 in amino acids: CASSISGTGQAPLHF. CDR3 DNA: TGTGCCAGCAGTATCTCCGGGACAGGGCAGGCACCCCTCCACTTT.

This chain links TRBV5-1 with TRBJ2-2; 7 positions agree with TRBD1. Germline V lookup: CDR1 SGHRS, CDR2 YFSETQ. With V trimmed by 4 bases and J by 4 bases, 7 bases remained unmatched. CDR3 length: 15 amino acids. The chain's CDR3 is CASSIDRAGTGELFF. The CDR3 bases are TGCGCCAGCAGCATTGACAGGGCCGGCACCGGGGAGCTGTTTTTT.

In its sample, this clone was seen a few times. The chain couples TRBV28 to TRBJ2-3, with TRBD1 identical over 7 bases. V shed 8 bases, J shed 0 bases, and the junction held 8 bases outside the gene matches. Germline V CDR1 and CDR2: MDHEN, SYDVKM. The CDR3 totals 15 residues. The CDR3 DNA reads as TGTGCCAGCTCGAACCCCAGGGGGAGCACAGATACGCAGTATTTT. It encodes CASSNPRGSTDTQYF.

The rearrangement links TRBV6-6 to TRBJ2-7, with D tentatively TRBD1 (5 bases). Per the germline V gene, CDR1 is MNHNY and CDR2 is SVGAGI (reference sequence). V lost 6 bases and J lost 1, with 13 bases in between. There are 14 residues in the CDR3. This CDR3 is CASSLTGGSYEQYF. The CDR3, as DNA: TGTGCCAGCAGCCTCACAGGTGGTTCCTACGAGCAGTACTTC.

V gene TRBV5-6 combines with J gene TRBJ1-1; D call uncertain. Germline values: CDR1 SGHDT, CDR2 YYEEEE. This CDR3 has 16 amino acids. The germline V and J ends were trimmed by 4 bases and 5 bases, with 21 bases remaining between them. The CDR3 is CASSKINLEVSTEAFF. CDR3 DNA: TGTGCCAGCAGCAAAATCAATCTAGAAGTTTCGACTGAAGCTTTCTTT.

The rearrangement joins TRBV10-2 to TRBJ1-5; D may be TRBD1 (6 bases). The CDR3 has 14 residues. The germline CDR1 and CDR2 sequences are WSHSY and SAAADI. Deletions cut 3 bases from V and 9 bases from J, with 15 bases between. CDR3 DNA: TGCGCCAGCAGTGATACAGGGACCGGGCGGCCCCAGCATTTT. Translation gives CASSDTGTGRPQHF.

The chain employs TRBV2 and TRBJ2-7; TRBD1 agrees at 8 bases. The V and J ends lost 2 bases and 4 bases, in that order; junction bases with no gene match: 7. The CDR3 sequence is 15 residues long. Germline V gene sequence: CDR1 SNHLY, CDR2 FYNNEI. The CDR3, as DNA: TGTGCCAGCAGTGAAAGCTCACAGGGGGTTTACGAGCAGTACTTC. Its protein is CASSESSQGVYEQYF.

This sequence joins TRBV28 and TRBJ2-1, with 10 bases identical to TRBD2. The CDR3 is 16 residues long. Germline assignment: CDR1 MDHEN and CDR2 SYDVKM. V dropped 5 bases and J dropped 7; count of bases not matched to a gene: 11. CDR3 nucleotide sequence: TGTGCCAGCAGTCACCACCGAGCGGGGGGGCCGAATGAGCAGTTCTTC. Translated, it gives CASSHHRAGGPNEQFF.

As for this clone: The junction shows a germline mismatch at one end, possibly a read error. The J gene is TRBJ2-1, the V gene TRBV5-4; D might be TRBD1 (8 bases). The CDR3 is 16 residues long. CDR1 and CDR2 from the germline V gene are SGHNT and YYREEE (reference sequence). This chain's CDR3 is CASSGQGGSSNNEQFF. In DNA, the CDR3 is TGTGCCAGCAGCGGACAGGGCGGGAGCTCCAACAATGAGCAGTTCTTC. The whole variable domain, filled in from reference TRBV5-4 and TRBJ2-1, reads ETGVTQSPTHLIKTRGQQVTLRCSSQSGHNTVSWYQQALGQGPQFIFQYYREEENGRGNFPPRFSGLQFPNYSSELNVNALELDDSALYLCASSGQGGSSNNEQFFGPGTRLTVL.

V and J are TRBV18 and TRBJ1-1; the D gene is possibly TRBD1 (5 bases). Germline V lookup: CDR1 KGHSH, CDR2 LQKENI. This CDR3 has 15 amino acids. Trimming stripped 4 bases from V and 4 bases from J, with 16 bases between. The CDR3 bases are TGTGCCAGCTCACTTTCGGGGGGGGAAGTCACTGAAGCTTTCTTT. Encoded protein: CASSLSGGEVTEAFF.

CDR3 amino acids: CASRTIAGGTDTQYF. CDR3 in DNA: TGTGCCAGCAGGACGATAGCGGGAGGTACAGATACGCAGTATTTT. The V and J genes are TRBV6-8 and TRBJ2-3, with 10 bases identical to TRBD2. The CDR3 covers 15 residues. After removal of 6 bases from V and 3 bases from J, the junction contained 6 bases not matched to a gene. CDR1 is MNHGY and CDR2 is SAAAGT in the germline V gene.

The chain combines TRBV6-4 with TRBJ2-3; no firm D call. Germline values: CDR1 MRHNA, CDR2 SNTAGT. CDR3 length equals 15 residues. The V and J ends lost 0 bases and 0 bases respectively, with 7 bases between them. CDR3 DNA sequence: TGTGCCAGCAGTGACTCGATGGGCAGCACAGATACGCAGTATTTT. It codes for CASSDSMGSTDTQYF.

This rearrangement joins TRBV5-1 to TRBJ2-2; D is uncertain. The CDR3 length is 15 residues. Trimming took 2 bases from V and 3 from J, leaving 11 bases between them. From germline, CDR1 is SGHRS and CDR2 YFSETQ. CDR3 sequence: CASSLLGRYTGELFF. DNA of the CDR3: TGCGCCAGCAGCTTATTAGGCAGGTACACCGGGGAGCTGTTTTTT.

The chain uses TRBV5-4 and TRBJ1-2, with 11 bases aligning to TRBD1. The V and J ends lost 3 bases and 7 bases, in that order; junction bases with no gene match: 17. The germline V gene encodes CDR1 SGHNT and CDR2 YYREEE (reference sequence). The CDR3 runs to 18 residues. In DNA, the CDR3 is TGTGCCAGCAGCTCCCGGTTAGGGACAGGGGGTTTAAGCGGTGGCTACACCTTC. Translated: CASSSRLGTGGLSGGYTF.

V usage is TRBV2 and J usage is TRBJ1-1; D is uncertain. V was cut by 4 bases and J by 4 bases, with 13 bases left in between. The CDR3 is 14 residues long. Germline assignment: CDR1 SNHLY and CDR2 FYNNEI. The CDR3 sequence is CASSGEGGGTEAFF. CDR3 nucleotides: TGTGCCAGCAGTGGGGAAGGAGGAGGCACTGAAGCTTTCTTT.

This clone was observed a few times. The chain carries TRBV27 and TRBJ1-1; D may be TRBD1 (5 bases). From germline, CDR1 is MNHEY and CDR2 SMNVEV (reference sequence). The V end lost 10 bases, the J end lost 1 base, and 7 bases lay between the germline ends. CDR3 length: 11 residues. The CDR3, as DNA: TGTGCCACGGGGGGGAACACTGAAGCTTTCTTT. Protein sequence: CATGGNTEAFF.

The J gene is TRBJ2-1, the V gene TRBV7-9; 12 bases line up with TRBD1. The CDR3 has 17 residues. The V gene end was trimmed by 4 bases and the J gene end by 9 bases; junction bases not matched to a gene: 13. From germline, CDR1 is SEHNR and CDR2 FQNEAQ (reference sequence). This CDR3 reads CASSSIRGQGATVEQFF. The CDR3 nucleotides are TGTGCCAGCAGCTCCATTAGGGGACAGGGGGCGACGGTTGAGCAGTTCTTC. Together with reference TRBV7-9 and TRBJ2-1, the CDR3 gives the full variable domain: DTGVSQNPRHKITKRGQNVTFRCDPISEHNRLYWYRQTLGQGPEFLTYFQNEAQLEKSRLLSDRFSAERPKGSFSTLEIQRTEQGDSAMYLCASSSIRGQGATVEQFFGPGTRLTVL.

The chain links TRBV6-6 to TRBJ1-1; a possible D gene is TRBD1 (5 bases). CDR3 size: 15 residues. With 7 bases removed from V and 0 bases from J, the gap between germline ends came to 15 bases. The germline V gene has CDR1 MNHNY and CDR2 SVGAGI (reference sequence). The CDR3 loop is CASNPGGTMNTEAFF. Here the CDR3 DNA reads TGTGCCAGCAATCCGGGGGGGACTATGAACACTGAAGCTTTCTTT.

This clone was picked up a small number of times. This chain links TRBV5-1 with TRBJ1-1; 7 bases line up with TRBD1. V shed 4 bases, J shed 2 bases, and the junction held 8 bases outside the gene matches. The CDR3 extends over 15 amino acids. The germline gives CDR1 SGHRS, CDR2 YFSETQ. The CDR3 DNA reads as TGCGCCAGCAGCCCCCGGACAGGTCTTAACACTGAAGCTTTCTTT. As protein: CASSPRTGLNTEAFF.

The CDR3 bases are TGTGCCAGCAGCCCCCCGGGACAGGCGATTAACTATGGCTACACCTTC. Residues: CASSPPGQAINYGYTF. The chain couples TRBV28 to TRBJ1-2; TRBD1 matches at 8 bases. Germline CDR1 and CDR2: MDHEN and SYDVKM. J was trimmed by 1 base and V by 6 bases; bases with no gene match: 10. The length of the CDR3 is 16 residues.

The chain links TRBV16 to TRBJ2-7; 7 positions match TRBD1. Trimming cost V 4 bases and J 1 base; bases outside gene matches: 4. Germline assignment: CDR1 KGHSY and CDR2 FQNENV. This CDR3 is built from 14 residues. Here the CDR3 reads CASSLDRDSYEQYF. CDR3 nucleotides: TGTGCCAGCAGCCTTGACAGGGATTCCTACGAGCAGTACTTC.

This rearrangement joins TRBV2 to TRBJ1-5; no firm D call. The CDR3 spans 13 residues. Trimming pared 5 bases from V and 7 bases from J, leaving 12 bases between. CDR1 SNHLY and CDR2 FYNNEI come from the germline V gene. The CDR3 loop is CASSPENNQPQHF. CDR3 coding DNA: TGTGCCAGCAGTCCGGAGAATAACCAGCCCCAGCATTTT.

The genes are TRBV6-6 and TRBJ1-1, with D perhaps TRBD1 (5 bases). The CDR3 runs 16 residues. CDR1 is MNHNY and CDR2 is SVGAGI in the germline V gene (reference sequence). Trimming removed 2 bases at V and 1 base at J, with 14 bases between. This CDR3 is CASSYGAGRTNTEAFF. The DNA of the CDR3 is TGTGCCAGCAGTTACGGGGCAGGGCGGACGAACACTGAAGCTTTCTTT.